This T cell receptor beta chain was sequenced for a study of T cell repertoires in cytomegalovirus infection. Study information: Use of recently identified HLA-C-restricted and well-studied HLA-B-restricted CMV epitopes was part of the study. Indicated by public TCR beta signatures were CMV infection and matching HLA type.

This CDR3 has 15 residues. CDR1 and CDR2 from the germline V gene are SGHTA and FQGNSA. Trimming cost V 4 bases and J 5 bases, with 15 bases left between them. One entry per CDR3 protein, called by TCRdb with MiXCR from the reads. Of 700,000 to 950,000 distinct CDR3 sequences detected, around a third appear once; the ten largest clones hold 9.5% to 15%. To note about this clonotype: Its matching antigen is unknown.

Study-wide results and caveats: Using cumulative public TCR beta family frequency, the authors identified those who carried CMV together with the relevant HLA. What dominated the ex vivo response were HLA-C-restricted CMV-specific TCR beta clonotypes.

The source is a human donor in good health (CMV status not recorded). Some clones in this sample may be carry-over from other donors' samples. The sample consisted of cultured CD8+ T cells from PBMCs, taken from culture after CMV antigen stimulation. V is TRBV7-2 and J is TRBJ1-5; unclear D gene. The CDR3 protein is CASSSSTVEYQPQHF. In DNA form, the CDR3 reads TGTGCCAGCAGCTCCTCCACGGTGGAGTATCAGCCCCAGCATTTT.